The 10 T cell receptor beta chains given below trace back to one sample, sequenced in a study of cytomegalovirus exposure and HLA in healthy donors. The PCR ran on 60 Vbeta and 13 Jbeta primers. Sequencing used immunoSEQ multiplex PCR; TCRdb keeps in-frame clones, though not all of them. The table lists about 150,000 clones, 80% to 85% of them singletons. Sequencing was carried out using PBMCs. The receptors were sampled from a boy aged 2-15 years in good health and CMV-seronegative.

The CDR3 sequence: CAPPGQVTDTQYF. As DNA, the CDR3 is TGTGCGCCGCCGGGACAGGTAACAGATACGCAGTATTTT. This rearrangement joins TRBV6-5 to TRBJ2-3; 8 bases are shared with TRBD1. In germline, CDR1 is MNHEY, CDR2 SVGAGI. The CDR3 is 13 amino acids.

In this sample, this clone turned up a few times. Written as DNA, the CDR3 is TGTGCCAGCGCCCTAGCGGGGACCTACAATGAGCAGTTCTTC. Amino acids: CASALAGTYNEQFF. The chain is built from TRBV7-9 and TRBJ2-1; 9 bases match TRBD2. Looked up from germline, CDR1 is SEHNR and CDR2 is FQNEAQ (reference sequence). The CDR3 has 14 residues. V lost 8 bases and J lost 2; bases outside the gene matches: 4.

The chain joins TRBV30 to TRBJ1-1; the D is unclear. V was clipped by 2 bases and J by 1 base, with 8 bases between them. This CDR3 region has 13 residues. Germline-derived CDR1 and CDR2 are GTSNPN and SVGIG (reference sequence). CDR3 sequence: CAWSMRENTEAFF. DNA of the CDR3: TGTGCCTGGAGTATGCGGGAGAACACTGAAGCTTTCTTT.

In its sample, this clone was seen a few times. V gene TRBV4-1 combines with J gene TRBJ2-1; D remains unclear. The CDR3 has 16 residues. V was clipped by 4 bases and J by 8 bases, with 21 bases between them. Germline lookup yields CDR1 MGHRA and CDR2 YSYEKL. Here the CDR3 reads CASSLPLRPESDEQFF. The DNA for the CDR3 is TGCGCCAGCAGCCTTCCGTTGCGGCCTGAATCGGATGAGCAGTTCTTC.

The chain recombines TRBV7-2 with TRBJ2-5, with 14 bases matching TRBD2. The CDR3 contains 15 residues. Trimming at V came to 3 bases and at J to 5 bases, leaving 2 bases not matched to a gene. Germline V CDR1 and CDR2: SGHTA, FQGNSA. The chain's CDR3 is CASSLGLAGAETQYF. The CDR3 DNA follows: TGTGCCAGCAGCTTGGGACTAGCGGGAGCCGAGACCCAGTACTTC. Supplemented by reference TRBV7-2 and TRBJ2-5, the full variable domain reads GAGVSQSPSNKVTEKGKDVELRCDPISGHTALYWYRQSLGQGLEFLIYFQGNSAPDKSGLPSDRFSAERTGGSVSTLTIQRTQQEDSAVYLCASSLGLAGAETQYFGPGTRLLVL.

To note about this clone: The sample holds other DNA sequences that translate to the same CDR3. This chain connects TRBV7-6 to TRBJ2-5, with 7 bases matching TRBD1. The junction had 4 bases not matched to a gene; V was cut back by 1 base and J by 2 bases. This CDR3 is 15 amino acids long. Germline V gene sequence: CDR1 SGHVS, CDR2 FNYEAQ. CDR3 protein: CASSLGDSYQETQYF. CDR3 DNA sequence: TGTGCCAGCAGCTTAGGGGACAGCTATCAAGAGACCCAGTACTTC.

In DNA form, the CDR3 reads TGTGCCACCAGCAGAGGGAGCGGCACCTTACTACAAGCTTTCTTT. Translating it yields CATSRGSGTLLQAFF. V gene TRBV15 combines with J gene TRBJ1-1; D ambiguous. The CDR3 covers 15 residues. With 1 base removed from V and 9 bases from J, the gap between germline ends came to 18 bases. The V gene's germline CDR1 is LNHNV and CDR2 YYDKDF (reference sequence).

This rearrangement joins TRBV5-1 to TRBJ2-5, with 11 bases lining up with TRBD2. CDR3 length: 18 amino acids. J was trimmed by 3 bases and V by 4 bases; bases with no gene match: 14. Per germline, CDR1 SGHRS and CDR2 YFSETQ. The CDR3 spells CASSPGQLLAGEEETQYF. The CDR3 DNA reads as TGCGCCAGCAGCCCCGGACAATTACTAGCGGGAGAGGAAGAGACCCAGTACTTC.

This sequence joins TRBV30 and TRBJ1-5, with TRBD1 matching 7 bases. Per germline, CDR1 GTSNPN and CDR2 SVGIG (reference sequence). J lost 7 bases, V lost 3 bases, and 9 bases had no gene match. The CDR3 has 14 amino acids. The chain's CDR3 is CAWSLRGGGQPQHF. The DNA of the CDR3 is TGTGCCTGGAGCCTTCGAGGGGGCGGGCAGCCCCAGCATTTT.

The V and J genes are TRBV5-4 and TRBJ2-7, with 7 bases aligning to TRBD1. Germline V gives CDR1 SGHNT, CDR2 YYREEE (reference sequence). Trimming at V came to 4 bases and at J to 10 bases, leaving 11 bases not matched to a gene. This CDR3 is 13 amino acids long. CDR3 DNA sequence: TGTGCCAGCAGCGCCCCGGGACAGCCCATCCAGTACTTC. Protein product: CASSAPGQPIQYF.